These 10 T cell receptor beta chains share one sample of origin, sequenced in a study of beta chain features in type 1 diabetes (dated by TCRdb to the late 2010s). What the study reported, not specific to this receptor: In all four CD4+ subsets, TCRB CDR3 length was moderately but significantly shorter in type 1 diabetes patients.

Library prep was done by the immunoSEQ multiplex PCR assay. The entire isolated RNA was reverse transcribed using the High Capacity cDNA Reverse Transcription Kit, and thus expressed TCRB transcripts were sequenced. What TCRdb holds here is the immuneACCESS table cut down to in-frame rearrangements. Part of the clones is not present; checked against another copy, under half of the missing clones reflect an unresolved V gene, and the others are unexplained. This sample comprises hundreds of thousands of clones, roughly 13% of them detected only once. 0.022% of the sample is taken by the ten largest. Which antigens these TCRs recognize remains unknown. The sequenced material came from naive CD4+ T cells from blood. The sample's cell subset or site label is to be understood as: true naive CD4+ T cells. These TCRs come from a man between 18 and 35 years old with type 1 diabetes.

The sample holds a few counts of this clone. V gene TRBV13 combines with J gene TRBJ2-5; a possible D gene is TRBD1 (5 bases). Germline V CDR1 and CDR2: PRHDT, FYEKMQ (reference sequence). Trimming shortened V by 5 bases and J by 10 bases, and 11 bases separated the two germline ends. This CDR3 region has 11 residues. Here the CDR3 DNA reads TGTGCCAGCAGCCTGGGGCGGATCCAGTACTTC. Amino acids: CASSLGRIQYF.

This clone was seen only a few times. This sequence joins TRBV5-1 and TRBJ2-5; 8 nucleotides agree with TRBD1. Looked up from germline, CDR1 is SGHRS and CDR2 is YFSETQ. With V trimmed by 3 bases and J by 4 bases, 11 bases remained unmatched. The CDR3 totals 16 residues. CDR3 DNA: TGCGCCAGCAGCTCCGGAACAGGGGGGATTGCAGAGACCCAGTACTTC. As protein: CASSSGTGGIAETQYF.

A few counts support this clone. The chain joins TRBV29-1 to TRBJ2-3; 10 bases line up with TRBD1. Germline CDR1 is SQVTM and CDR2 is ANQGSEA. This CDR3 is built from 15 residues. The CDR3 region has the DNA TGCAGTGGAACCCGGGGACAGGGGTTAACAGATACGCAGTATTTT. Its protein product is CSGTRGQGLTDTQYF.

This clone appeared a few times. V and J are TRBV10-1 and TRBJ2-7, with 8 bases matching TRBD1. The length of the CDR3 is 15 residues. V lost 2 bases to trimming and J lost 5 bases; unmatched junction nucleotides: 8. Per the germline V gene, CDR1 is WNHNN and CDR2 is SYGVQD (reference sequence). Here the CDR3 reads CASSEVPTQGDEQYF. The CDR3 region has the DNA TGCGCCAGCAGTGAGGTCCCGACACAGGGGGACGAGCAGTACTTC.

This clone turned up a few times. The rearrangement uses TRBV6-5 and TRBJ2-7, with D maybe TRBD2 (5 bases). V lost 6 bases and J lost 4, with 13 bases in between. The CDR3 runs 13 residues. Germline V gene sequence: CDR1 MNHEY, CDR2 SVGAGI. CDR3 sequence: CASSPPERYEQYF. CDR3 coding DNA: TGTGCCAGCAGCCCTCCCGAGCGGTACGAGCAGTACTTC.

This clone occurred a few times. This chain joins TRBV19 and TRBJ2-1; 8 bases agree with TRBD1. This CDR3 is 15 amino acids long. The V segment lost 2 bases and the J segment 8 bases; nucleotides outside the gene matches: 8. From germline, CDR1 is LNHDA and CDR2 SQIVND (reference sequence). The CDR3 DNA sequence: TGTGCCAGTAGTATAAGGGGCAGGGGGCCTGATGAGCAGTTCTTC. It specifies CASSIRGRGPDEQFF.

The V and J genes are TRBV30 and TRBJ1-2, with D unresolved. Germline-derived CDR1 and CDR2 are GTSNPN and SVGIG (reference sequence). V was clipped by 0 bases and J by 1 base, with 6 bases between them. The CDR3 length is 13 residues. CDR3 sequence: CAWSVVVNYGYTF. The CDR3 nucleotides read TGTGCCTGGAGTGTGGTAGTTAACTATGGCTACACCTTC.

This chain uses TRBV9 with TRBJ2-3, with TRBD2 as a possible D gene (6 bases). Germline lookup yields CDR1 SGDLS and CDR2 YYNGEE. The CDR3 is made up of 14 amino acids. Trimming took off 2 bases at V and 2 bases at J, with 9 bases between the two ends. In nucleotides, the CDR3 is TGTGCCAGCAGCGTGGCTAGCGTCACAGATACGCAGTATTTT. This encodes CASSVASVTDTQYF.

This chain uses TRBV6-5 with TRBJ2-7; 8 positions agree with TRBD1. Losses at the gene ends were 7 bases for V and 4 bases for J; bases not matched to a gene: 9. CDR1 MNHEY and CDR2 SVGAGI come from the germline V gene. The CDR3 totals 14 residues. CDR3 loop: CASIRTGSTYEQYF. CDR3 DNA: TGTGCCAGCATTAGGACAGGGAGTACGTACGAGCAGTACTTC.

The chain carries TRBV7-9 and TRBJ2-5; no clear D. V was cut by 3 bases and J by 5 bases, with 13 bases left in between. Germline values: CDR1 SEHNR, CDR2 FQNEAQ (reference sequence). The CDR3 runs to 14 residues. Here the CDR3 reads CASSFNSAQETQYF. The CDR3 coding sequence is TGTGCCAGCAGCTTCAATTCCGCACAGGAGACCCAGTACTTC. The variable domain in full, with the rest retrieved from reference TRBV7-9 and TRBJ2-5, is DTGVSQNPRHKITKRGQNVTFRCDPISEHNRLYWYRQTLGQGPEFLTYFQNEAQLEKSRLLSDRFSAERPKGSFSTLEIQRTEQGDSAMYLCASSFNSAQETQYFGPGTRLLVL.